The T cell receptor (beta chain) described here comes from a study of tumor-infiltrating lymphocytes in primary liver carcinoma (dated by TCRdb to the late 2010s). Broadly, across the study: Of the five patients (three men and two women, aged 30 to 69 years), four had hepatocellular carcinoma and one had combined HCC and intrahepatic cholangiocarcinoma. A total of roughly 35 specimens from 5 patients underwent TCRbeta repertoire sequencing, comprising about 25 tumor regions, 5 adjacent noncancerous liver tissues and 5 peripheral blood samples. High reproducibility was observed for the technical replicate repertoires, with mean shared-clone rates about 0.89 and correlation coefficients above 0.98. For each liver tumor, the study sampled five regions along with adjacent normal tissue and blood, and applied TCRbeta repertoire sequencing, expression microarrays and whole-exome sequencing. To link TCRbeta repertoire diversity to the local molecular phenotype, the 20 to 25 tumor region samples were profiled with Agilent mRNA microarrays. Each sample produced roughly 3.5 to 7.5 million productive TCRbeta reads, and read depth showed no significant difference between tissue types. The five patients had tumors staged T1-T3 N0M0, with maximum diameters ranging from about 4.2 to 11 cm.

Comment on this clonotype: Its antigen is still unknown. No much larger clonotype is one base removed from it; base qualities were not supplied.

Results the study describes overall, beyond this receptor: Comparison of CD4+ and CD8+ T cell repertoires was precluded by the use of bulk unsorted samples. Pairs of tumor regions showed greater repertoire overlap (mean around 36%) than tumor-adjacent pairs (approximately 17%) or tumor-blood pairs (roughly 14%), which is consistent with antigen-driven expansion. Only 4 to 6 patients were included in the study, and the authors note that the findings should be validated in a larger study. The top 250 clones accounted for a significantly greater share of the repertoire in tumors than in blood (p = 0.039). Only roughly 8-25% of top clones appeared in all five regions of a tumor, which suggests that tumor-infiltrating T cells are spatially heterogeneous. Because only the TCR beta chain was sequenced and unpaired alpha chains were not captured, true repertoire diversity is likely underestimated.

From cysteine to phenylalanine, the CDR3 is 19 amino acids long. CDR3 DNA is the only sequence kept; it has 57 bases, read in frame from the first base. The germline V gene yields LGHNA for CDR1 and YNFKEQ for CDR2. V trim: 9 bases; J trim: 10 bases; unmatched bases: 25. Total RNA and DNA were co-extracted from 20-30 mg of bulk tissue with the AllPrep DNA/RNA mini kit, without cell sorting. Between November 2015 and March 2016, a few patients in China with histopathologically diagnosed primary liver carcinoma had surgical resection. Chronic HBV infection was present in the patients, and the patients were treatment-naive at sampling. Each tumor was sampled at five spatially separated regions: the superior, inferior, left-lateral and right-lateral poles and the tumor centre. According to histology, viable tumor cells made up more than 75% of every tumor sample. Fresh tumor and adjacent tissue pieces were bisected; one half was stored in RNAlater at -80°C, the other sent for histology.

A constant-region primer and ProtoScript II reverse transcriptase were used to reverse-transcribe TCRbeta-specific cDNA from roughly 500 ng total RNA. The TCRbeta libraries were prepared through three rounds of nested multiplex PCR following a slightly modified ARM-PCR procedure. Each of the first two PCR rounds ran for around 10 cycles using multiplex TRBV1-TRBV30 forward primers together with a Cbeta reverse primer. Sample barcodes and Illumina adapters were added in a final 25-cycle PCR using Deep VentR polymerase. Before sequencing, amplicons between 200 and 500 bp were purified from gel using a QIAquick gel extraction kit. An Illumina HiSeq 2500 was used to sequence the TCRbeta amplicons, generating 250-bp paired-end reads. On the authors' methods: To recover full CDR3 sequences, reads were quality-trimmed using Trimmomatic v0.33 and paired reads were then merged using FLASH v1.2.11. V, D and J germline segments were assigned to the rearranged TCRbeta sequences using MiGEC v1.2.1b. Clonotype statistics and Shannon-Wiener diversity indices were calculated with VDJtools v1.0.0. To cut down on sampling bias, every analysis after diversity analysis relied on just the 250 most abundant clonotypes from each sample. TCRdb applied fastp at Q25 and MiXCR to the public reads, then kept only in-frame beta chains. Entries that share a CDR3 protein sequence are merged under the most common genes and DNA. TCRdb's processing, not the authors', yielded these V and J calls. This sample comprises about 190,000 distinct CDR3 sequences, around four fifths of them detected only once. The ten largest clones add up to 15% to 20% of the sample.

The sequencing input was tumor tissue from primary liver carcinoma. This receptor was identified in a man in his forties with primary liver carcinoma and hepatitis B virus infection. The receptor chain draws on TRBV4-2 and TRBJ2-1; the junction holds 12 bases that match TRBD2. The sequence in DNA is TGTGCCAGTGGCCAAGATCGTACCGGCCTAGCGGGAGGGCCGTTGGAGCAGTTCTTC. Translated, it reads CASGQDRTGLAGGPLEQFF.